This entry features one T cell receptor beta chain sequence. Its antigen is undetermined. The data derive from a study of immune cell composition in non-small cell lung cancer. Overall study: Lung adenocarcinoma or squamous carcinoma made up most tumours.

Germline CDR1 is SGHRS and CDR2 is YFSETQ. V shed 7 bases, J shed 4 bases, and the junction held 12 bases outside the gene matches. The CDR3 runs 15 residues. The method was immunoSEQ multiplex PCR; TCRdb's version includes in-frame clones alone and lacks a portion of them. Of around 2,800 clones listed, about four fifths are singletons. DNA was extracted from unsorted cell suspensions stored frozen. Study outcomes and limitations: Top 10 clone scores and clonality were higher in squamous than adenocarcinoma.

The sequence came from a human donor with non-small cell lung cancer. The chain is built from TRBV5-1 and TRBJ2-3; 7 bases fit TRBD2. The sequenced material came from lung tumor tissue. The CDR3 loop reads CASSPSGGDADTQYF. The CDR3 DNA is TGCGCCAGCTCACCTAGCGGTGGAGACGCAGATACGCAGTATTTT.